The sequence of this T cell receptor (beta chain) was determined in a study of regulatory T cells in long-lasting Graves disease (dated by TCRdb to the early 2020s). Regarding the study in general: To count as having persistent Graves' disease, a patient had to have received antithyroid drug treatment for over 5 years with TSH receptor autoantibodies remaining persistently positive. Persistent Graves' disease patients were compared with newly diagnosed Graves' disease patients by peripheral blood TCR sequencing and RNA sequencing. The study was registered as a clinical trial and conducted in China. A total of about 35 samples underwent TCR sequencing, from about 13 patients with persistent Graves' disease and 20 or so patients with newly diagnosed Graves' disease. In the clinical cohort, patients with persistent Graves' disease had used antithyroid drugs for an average of roughly 10 years.

Broad study findings and their caveats: A larger number of public clonotypes was shared among persistent patients (2,741) than among newly diagnosed patients (around 880). As a limitation, the authors acknowledged that the small sample size may reduce accuracy. Sequencing and analysis were limited to the TCR beta chain. Peripheral blood alone was examined, since thyroid tissue, which constituted the primary lesion, could not be accessed. Lower TCR Shannon entropy and fewer highly expanded clones were observed in persistent Graves' disease patients than in newly diagnosed patients, which suggested clonal expansion.

Per the publication, the time point label means: persistent/refractory GD, antithyroid drugs over 5 years with positive TRAb. For both TCR sequencing and RNA sequencing, RNA was extracted from PBMCs using TRIzol. Graves' disease was diagnosed according to American Thyroid Association guidelines. Recruitment of patients was carried out at an endocrinology department in Xi'an, China. From each patient, about 9.7 milliliters of peripheral blood was collected into an EDTA anticoagulant tube. Ficoll Paque Plus density gradient separation was used to isolate PBMCs, and no further T cell sorting was done. RNA quality was checked with an Agilent 2100 Bioanalyzer and agarose gel, and concentration with a NanoDrop 2000. A word on this clonotype: There is no known antigen for this receptor. No base quality information exists; no much larger clone differs at one position.

The receptor library was made with multiplex PCR. For sequencing, an Illumina HiSeq 4000 was employed. To build TCR beta libraries, CDR3 regions were amplified by Arm-PCR using iRepertoire HTBI primers. Gel purification was performed on PCR products prior to sequencing. From the authors' description of their analysis: Gene usage analysis of CDR3 amino acid clonotypes relied on the 55 to 80 TRBV and 13 to 15 TRBJ segments identified across samples. Filtered high-quality paired reads were merged into contigs using COPE and FqMerger. BLAST was used to align contigs to IMGT TRBV, TRBD and TRBJ reference genes, with CDR3 defined following IMGT. Highly expanded clones were defined as clonotypes with a frequency above 0.1%. Repertoire diversity was measured by Shannon entropy, and V-J evenness by the Gini coefficient. Public clonotypes were defined as clonotypes shared by more than one individual. Using fastp at Q25 and MiXCR, TCRdb reprocessed the public reads and kept productive beta chains. A single entry per CDR3 protein holds the most common genes and DNA from its merged rows. What appears here as the V and J calls and clone size reflects TCRdb's work, not the paper's. The table for this sample lists about 660,000 distinct CDR3 sequences; 25% to 35% of them were counted only once. The ten largest account for about 40% of the sample.

The sequenced sample was peripheral blood mononuclear cells (PBMCs), obtained when the disease was refractory, from a patient treated with antithyroid drugs. The receptor was isolated from a female donor with Graves disease.

The CDR3 corresponds to CASSEITYGYTF. The bases are TGTGCCAGCAGTGAAATAACATATGGCTACACCTTC. The sequence links TRBV6-1 to TRBJ1-2; confidence is insufficient to name the D gene. The CDR3, cysteine through phenylalanine, is 12 amino acids long. The only DNA kept is the CDR3, 36 bases in frame from the first base. The germline V gene supplies CDR1 MNHNS and CDR2 SASEGT. V lost 2 bases and J lost 5 bases; the stretch between them is 6 bases long.